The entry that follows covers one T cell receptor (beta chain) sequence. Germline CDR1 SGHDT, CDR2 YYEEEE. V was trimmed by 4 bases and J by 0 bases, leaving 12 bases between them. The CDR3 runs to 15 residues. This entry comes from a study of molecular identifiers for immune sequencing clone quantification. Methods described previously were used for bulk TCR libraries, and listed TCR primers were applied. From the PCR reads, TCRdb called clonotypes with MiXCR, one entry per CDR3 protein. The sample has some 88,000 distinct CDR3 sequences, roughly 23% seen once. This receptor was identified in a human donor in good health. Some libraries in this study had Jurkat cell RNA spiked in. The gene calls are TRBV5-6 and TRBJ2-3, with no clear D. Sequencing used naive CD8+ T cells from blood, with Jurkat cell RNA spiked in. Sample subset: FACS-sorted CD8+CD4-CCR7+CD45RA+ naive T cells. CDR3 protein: CASSQLLGSTDTQYF. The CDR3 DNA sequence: TGTGCCAGCAGCCAACTGCTAGGGAGCACAGATACGCAGTATTTT.